These 28 T cell receptor beta chains share one sample of origin, sequenced in a study of blood T cell repertoires in COVID-19. Data came from immunoSEQ multiplex PCR; TCRdb stores just in-frame clones and leaves some out. The repertoire holds about 50,000 clones, with 85% as singletons. What was sequenced was peripheral blood. The source of these receptors is a man aged 55 to 69 with acute or convalescent COVID-19.

The gene calls are TRBV28 and TRBJ1-5, with TRBD1 identical over 9 bases. Looked up from germline, CDR1 is MDHEN and CDR2 is SYDVKM. This CDR3 has 17 residues. The V gene end was trimmed by 7 bases and the J gene end by 2 bases; junction bases not matched to a gene: 12. This CDR3 is CASIGQGSIDGNQPQHF. Written as DNA, the CDR3 is TGTGCCAGCATTGGACAGGGGTCGATCGATGGCAATCAGCCCCAGCATTTT.

The gene calls are TRBV10-1 and TRBJ1-1, with D unclear. Deletions cut 0 bases from V and 8 bases from J, with 10 bases between. This CDR3 has 13 residues. CDR1 and CDR2 from the germline V gene are WNHNN and SYGVQD (reference sequence). The CDR3 is CASSESFLGEAFF. DNA for the CDR3: TGCGCCAGCAGTGAGTCTTTCCTCGGGGAAGCTTTCTTT.

The chain uses TRBV28 and TRBJ2-7; TRBD2 matches at 9 bases. The junction had 6 bases not matched to a gene; V was cut back by 4 bases and J by 2 bases. The CDR3 is made up of 15 amino acids. Germline CDR1 MDHEN, CDR2 SYDVKM. CDR3 DNA: TGTGCCAGCAGTTCACCGGGACTAGCCCCCTACGAGCAGTACTTC. It yields the protein CASSSPGLAPYEQYF.

This chain links TRBV30 with TRBJ1-3, with no clear D. V shed 0 bases and J shed 2 bases, with 11 bases lying between them. CDR3 length: 15 residues. CDR1 is GTSNPN, CDR2 SVGIG, per germline (reference sequence). CDR3 in amino acids: CAWSVGSKAGNTIYF. CDR3 bases: TGTGCCTGGAGTGTTGGGAGTAAGGCTGGAAACACCATATATTTT.

There are a few counts of this clone. Here the CDR3 DNA reads TGTGCCAGTAGTATGCTGCGGGGAGGGAACACTGAAGCTTTCTTT. Encoded protein: CASSMLRGGNTEAFF. The rearrangement uses TRBV19 and TRBJ1-1; D call uncertain. V was trimmed by 3 bases and J by 1 base, leaving 12 bases between them. This CDR3 is 15 amino acids long. Per germline, CDR1 LNHDA and CDR2 SQIVND (reference sequence).

This chain joins TRBV29-1 and TRBJ2-6; D is unclear. The V end was cut by 5 bases, the J end by 1 base, with 9 bases between. CDR3 size: 14 residues. Per germline, CDR1 SQVTM and CDR2 ANQGSEA. The CDR3 DNA follows: TGCAGCGTTCGCTGGCAGTCTGGGGCCAACGTCCTGACTTTC. Its protein product is CSVRWQSGANVLTF.

The chain carries TRBV15 and TRBJ1-4; weak D call: TRBD1 (6 bases). The germline CDR1 and CDR2 sequences are LNHNV and YYDKDF (reference sequence). This CDR3 has 15 amino acids. Trimming pared 3 bases from V and 0 bases from J, leaving 8 bases between. The CDR3 is CATSRDRPTNEKLFF. The CDR3 nucleotides read TGTGCCACCAGCAGGGACAGACCAACTAATGAAAAACTGTTTTTT. Looking up the rest from reference TRBV15 and TRBJ1-4 gives the full variable domain: DAMVIQNPRYQVTQFGKPVTLSCSQTLNHNVMYWYQQKSSQAPKLLFHYYDKDFNNEADTPDNFQSRRPNTSFCFLDIRSPGLGDTAMYLCATSRDRPTNEKLFFGSGTQLSVL.

V is TRBV19 and J is TRBJ1-1; 9 bases line up with TRBD1. The germline V gene has CDR1 LNHDA and CDR2 SQIVND (reference sequence). The V gene end was trimmed by 6 bases and the J gene end by 3 bases; junction bases not matched to a gene: 14. This CDR3 spans 17 amino acids. CDR3: CASRGTGLTSPYTEAFF. As DNA, the CDR3 is TGTGCCAGTAGAGGGACAGGGCTCACTTCTCCCTACACTGAAGCTTTCTTT.

This clone was observed a handful of times. The CDR3 region is CASSLAGERSEKLFF. The CDR3 DNA follows: TGTGCCAGCAGCTTAGCTGGAGAGAGGAGTGAAAAACTGTTTTTT. The chain has TRBV7-9 and TRBJ1-4, with D unresolved. From germline, CDR1 is SEHNR and CDR2 FQNEAQ (reference sequence). The germline V and J ends were trimmed by 0 bases and 7 bases, with 12 bases remaining between them. The CDR3 runs 15 residues.

The table lists this clone with a count of one. V and J are TRBV27 and TRBJ2-5; maybe TRBD2 (6 bases). Germline V lookup: CDR1 MNHEY, CDR2 SMNVEV (reference sequence). The CDR3 is made up of 12 amino acids. V lost 5 bases and J lost 7, with 11 bases in between. The CDR3 here is CASSVPGGTQYF. CDR3 coding DNA: TGTGCCAGCAGTGTACCCGGGGGGACCCAGTACTTC.

This chain uses TRBV2 with TRBJ1-3, with D possibly being TRBD1 (6 bases). V lost 5 bases to trimming and J lost 5 bases, with 19 bases between them. Germline V gene sequence: CDR1 SNHLY, CDR2 FYNNEI. CDR3 length: 16 amino acids. This CDR3 reads CASSRNQGIQRNTIYF. The DNA of the CDR3 is TGTGCCAGCAGTCGGAACCAGGGGATTCAAAGAAACACCATATATTTT.

This clone was seen once. The chain is built from TRBV7-6 and TRBJ2-5; D may be TRBD2 (6 bases). V lost 5 bases to trimming and J lost 5 bases, with 18 bases between them. The CDR3 has 15 amino acids. Germline assignment: CDR1 SGHVS and CDR2 FNYEAQ. The chain's CDR3 is CASSPRSGVRETQYF. CDR3 nucleotide sequence: TGTGCCAGCAGCCCGAGGTCGGGAGTGCGGGAGACCCAGTACTTC. The whole variable domain, remainder taken from reference TRBV7-6 and TRBJ2-5, is GAGVSQSPRYKVTKRGQDVALRCDPISGHVSLYWYRQALGQGPEFLTYFNYEAQQDKSGLPNDRFSAERPEGSISTLTIQRTEQRDSAMYRCASSPRSGVRETQYFGPGTRLLVL.

The chain links TRBV27 to TRBJ2-7; TRBD2 aligns across 14 bases. The CDR3 is 14 amino acids. Unmatched junction bases numbered 3, after V lost 6 bases and J lost 5 bases. In germline, CDR1 is MNHEY, CDR2 SMNVEV (reference sequence). In DNA form, the CDR3 reads TGTGCCAGCAGAAGACTAGCGGGAGGGGACGAGCAGTACTTC. This codes for CASRRLAGGDEQYF.

The CDR3 DNA follows: TGTGCCAGCAGCCAAGATTGGAGGAGAGTAGGAGTTGAAGCTTTCTTT. Translation gives CASSQDWRRVGVEAFF. This rearrangement joins TRBV3-1 (or the pseudogene TRBV3-2) to TRBJ1-1; no clear D. This CDR3 contains 16 residues. With 0 bases removed from V and 7 bases from J, the gap between germline ends came to 18 bases. Germline loops: CDR1 LGHDT, CDR2 YNNKEL (reference sequence).

The chain joins TRBV6-1 to TRBJ2-1; 7 bases are shared with TRBD2. The trim removed 3 bases at V and 7 bases at J, leaving 6 bases unmatched. The CDR3 consists of 14 residues. From germline, CDR1 is MNHNS and CDR2 SASEGT. CDR3 DNA: TGTGCCAGCAGTGACCCCGGGGGGTGGAATGAGCAGTTCTTC. Its translation is CASSDPGGWNEQFF.

V is TRBV11-2 and J is TRBJ2-7; tentative D call: TRBD2 (6 bases). CDR1 and CDR2 (germline): SGHAT, FQNNGV. This CDR3 is 15 amino acids long. The V end was cut by 3 bases, the J end by 4 bases, with 16 bases between. The CDR3 sequence is CASSFGSGDAYEQYF. The CDR3 DNA is TGTGCCAGCAGCTTTGGATCGGGAGATGCGTACGAGCAGTACTTC.

This chain joins TRBV2 and TRBJ2-2; TRBD2 agrees at 9 bases. CDR1 is SNHLY, CDR2 FYNNEI, per germline. This CDR3 is built from 15 residues. With V trimmed by 4 bases and J by 10 bases, 10 bases remained unmatched. The CDR3 nucleotides are TGTGCCAGCAGTGTAAGGCTAGCGGGACTATCGGAGCTGTTTTTT. As protein: CASSVRLAGLSELFF. The full variable domain, rest sourced from reference TRBV2 and TRBJ2-2, is EPEVTQTPSHQVTQMGQEVILRCVPISNHLYFYWYRQILGQKVEFLVSFYNNEISEKSEIFDDQFSVERPDGSNFTLKIRSTKLEDSAMYFCASSVRLAGLSELFFGEGSRLTVL.

The chain links TRBV19 to TRBJ2-7; a weak D match, TRBD1 (5 bases). CDR1 LNHDA and CDR2 SQIVND come from the germline V gene (reference sequence). The CDR3 has 14 residues. V was clipped by 7 bases and J by 0 bases, with 13 bases between them. CDR3 sequence (DNA): TGTGCCAGTACCCCAGCTAGGGGCTCCTACGAGCAGTACTTC. Its protein is CASTPARGSYEQYF.

V and J are TRBV11-3 and TRBJ2-7; 11 nucleotides align to TRBD2. V dropped 0 bases and J dropped 7; count of bases not matched to a gene: 5. The CDR3 runs to 15 residues. CDR1 SGHNT and CDR2 YENEEA come from the germline V gene. The CDR3 is CASSLELAGEDEQYF. In DNA, the CDR3 is TGTGCCAGCAGCTTAGAACTAGCGGGAGAAGATGAGCAGTACTTC.

This chain uses TRBV10-1 with TRBJ1-6; perhaps TRBD1 as D (5 bases). Germline V gene sequence: CDR1 WNHNN, CDR2 SYGVQD (reference sequence). V lost 7 bases and J lost 10, with 14 bases in between. This CDR3 is 13 amino acids long. Written as DNA, the CDR3 is TGCGCCAGCATGGGCAGGGATCGATCACCCCTCCACTTT. This gives the protein CASMGRDRSPLHF.

The sample holds one count of this clone. The rearrangement links TRBV14 to TRBJ2-2; possible D gene TRBD2, 5 bases. This CDR3 region has 13 residues. Germline CDR1 reads SGHDN; CDR2 reads FVKESK. Trimming removed 2 bases at V and 8 bases at J, with 9 bases between. In nucleotides, the CDR3 is TGTGCCAGCAGCCAAAGTATAGCGGGGGAGCTGTTTTTT. It is translated as CASSQSIAGELFF.

This chain uses TRBV24-1 with TRBJ2-3; the D is unclear. Per germline, CDR1 KGHDR and CDR2 SFDVKD. Trimming left V 4 bases short and J 2 bases short, with 18 bases between. The CDR3 has 17 amino acids. This CDR3 is CATSDPPEPPYTDTQYF. CDR3 DNA: TGTGCCACCAGTGACCCCCCGGAGCCTCCCTACACAGATACGCAGTATTTT.

In this sample, this clone turned up once. This CDR3 reads CASSLRSAGKNEQYF. In DNA, the CDR3 is TGTGCCAGCAGCTTGAGGTCTGCCGGGAAGAACGAGCAGTACTTC. The genes are TRBV5-4 and TRBJ2-7, with a weak D call TRBD2 (5 bases). There are 15 residues in the CDR3. V gave up 1 base and J gave up 5 bases, with 16 bases separating them. Germline CDR1 reads SGHNT; CDR2 reads YYREEE (reference sequence).

The chain links TRBV5-1 to TRBJ1-2; D not resolved. The CDR3 has 14 amino acids. Deletions cut 0 bases from V and 4 bases from J, with 10 bases between. Germline CDR1 SGHRS, CDR2 YFSETQ. CDR3: CASSLGALRYGYTF. CDR3 nucleotide sequence: TGCGCCAGCAGCTTGGGCGCTCTCCGCTATGGCTACACCTTC. The full variable domain, completed using reference TRBV5-1 and TRBJ1-2, is KAGVTQTPRYLIKTRGQQVTLSCSPISGHRSVSWYQQTPGQGLQFLFEYFSETQRNKGNFPGRFSGRQFSNSRSEMNVSTLELGDSALYLCASSLGALRYGYTFGSGTRLTVV.

Comment on this clone: Different DNA sequences within this sample yield the same CDR3. The chain is built from TRBV12-3 or TRBV12-4 and TRBJ1-2, with 9 positions matching TRBD1. V shed 5 bases, J shed 5 bases, and the junction held 3 bases outside the gene matches. The CDR3 runs to 13 residues. The CDR3, as DNA: TGTGCCAGCAGTCTCGGACAGGGGTATGGCTACACCTTC. As protein: CASSLGQGYGYTF.

V and J are TRBV3-1 (or the pseudogene TRBV3-2) and TRBJ1-1, with D unclear. This CDR3 is built from 17 residues. Germline V gene lookup returns CDR1 LGHDT and CDR2 YNNKEL (reference sequence). V gave up 1 base and J gave up 6 bases, with 21 bases separating them. The CDR3, as DNA: TGTGCCAGCAGCCAAGTTGAGGCAGTCGGTTCTCTTGCTGAAGCTTTCTTT. This gives the protein CASSQVEAVGSLAEAFF.

This sequence joins TRBV28 and TRBJ2-3; 8 positions match TRBD2. The germline CDR1 and CDR2 sequences are MDHEN and SYDVKM. The CDR3 contains 17 residues. V shed 6 bases, J shed 8 bases, and the junction held 19 bases outside the gene matches. CDR3 residues: CASRRPSSGWGGGTQYF. DNA of the CDR3: TGTGCCAGCAGGAGACCTTCTAGCGGGTGGGGAGGAGGTACGCAGTATTTT. The entire variable domain, with the rest obtained from reference TRBV28 and TRBJ2-3, is as follows: DVKVTQSSRYLVKRTGEKVFLECVQDMDHENMFWYRQDPGLGLRLIYFSYDVKMKEKGDIPEGYSVSREKKERFSLILESASTNQTSMYLCASRRPSSGWGGGTQYFGPGTRLTVL.

The V and J genes are TRBV5-1 and TRBJ2-3; D gene unclear. Trimming cost V 0 bases and J 0 bases, with 8 bases left between them. Looked up from germline, CDR1 is SGHRS and CDR2 is YFSETQ. This CDR3 region has 15 residues. Written as DNA, the CDR3 is TGCGCCAGCAGCTTGGGGTCCACTAGCACAGATACGCAGTATTTT. Translating it yields CASSLGSTSTDTQYF.